These T cell receptor beta chains were read from a single sample in a study of neoadjuvant anti-PD-1 for oral cavity cancer. Measured with immunoSEQ multiplex PCR; TCRdb has only the in-frame clones, and not every one. The profile shows thousands of clones, around 76% of them singletons. This specimen consisted of PBMCs, obtained before nivolumab (anti-PD-1) treatment. These TCRs come from a person between 40 and 80 years old with oral cavity squamous cell carcinoma. The CDR3 runs from the conserved cysteine through the conserved F or W. Fields, in order: V gene, CDR3 protein.

>TRBV28
CASSFPSNQPQHF
>TRBV4-1
CASSHKGGFENTIYF
>TRBV6-1
CASSLDRGRTSAAFF
>TRBV2
CASSPTGTSSGNTIYF
>TRBV19
CASRKGQYLGYTF
>TRBV6-6
CASSNTRNTGELFF
>TRBV2
CASNRQGYDYGYTF
>TRBV28
CASSLGSERSQPQHF
>TRBV5-1
CASSWSGVSYNEQFF
>TRBV27
CASSFGRGYEQYF
>TRBV9
CASSVASPGVPSYNEQFF
>TRBV7-2
CASSPRDREVEAFF
>TRBV9
CASSVGASQNTGELFF
>TRBV4-3
CASSQDGAGGETQYF
>TRBV4-1
CASSQSRQQETQYF
>TRBV19
CASSIAKQGNYGYTF
>TRBV6-5
CASSYRGGNQPQHF